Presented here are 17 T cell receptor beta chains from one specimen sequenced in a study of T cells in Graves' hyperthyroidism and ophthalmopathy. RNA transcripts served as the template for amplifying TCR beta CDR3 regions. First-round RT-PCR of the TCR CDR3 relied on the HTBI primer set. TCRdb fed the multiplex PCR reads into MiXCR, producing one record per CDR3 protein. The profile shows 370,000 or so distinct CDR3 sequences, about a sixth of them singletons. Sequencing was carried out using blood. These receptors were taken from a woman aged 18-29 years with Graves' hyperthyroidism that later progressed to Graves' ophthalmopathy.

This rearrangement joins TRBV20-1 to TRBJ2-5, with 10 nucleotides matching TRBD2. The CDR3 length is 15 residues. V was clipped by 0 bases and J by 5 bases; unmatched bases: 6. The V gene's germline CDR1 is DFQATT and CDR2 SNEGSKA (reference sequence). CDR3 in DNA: TGCAGTGCTAGAGAGCTAGCGGGAGACGGGGAGACCCAGTACTTC. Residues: CSARELAGDGETQYF.

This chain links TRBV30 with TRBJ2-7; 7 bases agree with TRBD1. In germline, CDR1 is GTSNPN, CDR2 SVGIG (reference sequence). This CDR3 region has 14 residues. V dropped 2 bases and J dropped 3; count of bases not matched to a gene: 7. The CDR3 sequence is CAWSKTGLNYEQYF. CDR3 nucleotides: TGTGCCTGGAGTAAGACAGGGCTAAACTACGAGCAGTACTTC.

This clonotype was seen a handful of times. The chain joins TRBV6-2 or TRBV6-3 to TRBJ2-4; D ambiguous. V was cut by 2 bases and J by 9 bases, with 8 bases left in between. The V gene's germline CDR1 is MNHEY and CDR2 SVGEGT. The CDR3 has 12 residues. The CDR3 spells CASSYGQTIQYF. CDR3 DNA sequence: TGTGCCAGCAGTTACGGGCAAACCATTCAGTACTTC.

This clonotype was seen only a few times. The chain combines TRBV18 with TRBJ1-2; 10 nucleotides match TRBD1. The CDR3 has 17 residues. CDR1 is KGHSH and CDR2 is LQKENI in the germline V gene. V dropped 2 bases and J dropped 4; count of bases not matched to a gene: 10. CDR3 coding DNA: TGTGCCAGCTCACCAGTTGGACAGGGGGATTCCGGCTATGGCTACACCTTC. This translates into CASSPVGQGDSGYGYTF.

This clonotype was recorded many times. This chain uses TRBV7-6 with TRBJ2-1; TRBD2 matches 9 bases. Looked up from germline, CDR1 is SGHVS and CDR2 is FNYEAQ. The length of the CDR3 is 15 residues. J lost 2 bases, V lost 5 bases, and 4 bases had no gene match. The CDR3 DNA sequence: TGTGCCAGCAGCGGCGGCGGGAGGGCCTACAATGAGCAGTTCTTC. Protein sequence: CASSGGGRAYNEQFF.

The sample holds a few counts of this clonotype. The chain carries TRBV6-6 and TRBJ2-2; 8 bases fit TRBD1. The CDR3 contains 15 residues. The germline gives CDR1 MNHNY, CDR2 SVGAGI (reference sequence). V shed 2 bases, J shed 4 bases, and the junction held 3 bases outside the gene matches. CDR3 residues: CASSYGQGSTGELFF. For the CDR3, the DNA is TGTGCCAGCAGTTACGGACAGGGATCCACCGGGGAGCTGTTTTTT.

The CDR3 spells CASSFAQGDSPLHF. DNA of the CDR3: TGTGCCAGCAGCTTTGCACAGGGTGATTCACCCCTCCACTTT. The rearrangement joins TRBV7-9 to TRBJ1-6; D might be TRBD1 (6 bases). The CDR3 is 14 residues long. The germline V gene encodes CDR1 SEHNR and CDR2 FQNEAQ (reference sequence). V lost 3 bases and J 8 bases, leaving 11 bases between the germline ends.

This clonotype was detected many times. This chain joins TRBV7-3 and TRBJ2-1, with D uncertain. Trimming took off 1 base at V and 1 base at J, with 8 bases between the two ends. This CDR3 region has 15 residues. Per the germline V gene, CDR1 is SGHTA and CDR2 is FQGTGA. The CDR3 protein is CASSLNGESYNEQFF. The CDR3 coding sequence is TGTGCCAGCAGCTTAAACGGCGAGTCCTACAATGAGCAGTTCTTC.

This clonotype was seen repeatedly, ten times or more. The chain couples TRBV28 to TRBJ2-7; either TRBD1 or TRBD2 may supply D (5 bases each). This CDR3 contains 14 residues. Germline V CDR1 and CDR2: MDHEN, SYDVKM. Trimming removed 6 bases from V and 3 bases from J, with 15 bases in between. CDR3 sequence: CASRLDRGVYEQYF. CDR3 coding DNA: TGTGCCAGCAGGTTAGACAGAGGGGTCTACGAGCAGTACTTC.

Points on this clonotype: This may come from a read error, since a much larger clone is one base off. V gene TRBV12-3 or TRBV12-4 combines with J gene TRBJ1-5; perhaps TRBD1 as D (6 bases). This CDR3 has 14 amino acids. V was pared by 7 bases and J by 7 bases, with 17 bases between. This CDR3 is CASNKEGGGQPQHF. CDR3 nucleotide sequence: TGTGCCAGCAACAAAGAGGGGGGAGGCCAGCCCCAGCATTTT.

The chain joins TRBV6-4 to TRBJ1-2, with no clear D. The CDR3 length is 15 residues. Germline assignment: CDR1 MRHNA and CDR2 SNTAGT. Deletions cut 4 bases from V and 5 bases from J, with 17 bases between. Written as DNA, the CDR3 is TGTGCCAGCAGTGGGCAGCTAACCTGGGGATATGGCTACACCTTC. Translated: CASSGQLTWGYGYTF.

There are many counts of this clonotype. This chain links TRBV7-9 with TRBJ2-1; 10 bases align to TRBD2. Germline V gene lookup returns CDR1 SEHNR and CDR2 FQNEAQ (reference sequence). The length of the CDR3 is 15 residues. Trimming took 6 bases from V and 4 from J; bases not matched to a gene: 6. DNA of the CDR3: TGTGCCAGCAGTGCCGGGACTAGCGAATACAATGAGCAGTTCTTC. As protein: CASSAGTSEYNEQFF.

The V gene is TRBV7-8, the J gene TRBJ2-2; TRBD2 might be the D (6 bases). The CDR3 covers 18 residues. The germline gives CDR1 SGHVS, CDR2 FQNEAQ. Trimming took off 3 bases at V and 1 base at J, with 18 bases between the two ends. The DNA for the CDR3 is TGTGCCAGCAGCTTCCTTTCTTCCGCGGGATTGAACACCGGGGAGCTGTTTTTT. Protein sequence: CASSFLSSAGLNTGELFF.

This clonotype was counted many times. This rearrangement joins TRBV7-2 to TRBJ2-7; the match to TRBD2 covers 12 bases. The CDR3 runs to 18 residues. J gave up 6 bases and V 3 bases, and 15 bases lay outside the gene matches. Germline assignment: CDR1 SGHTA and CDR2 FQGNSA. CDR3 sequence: CASSFTPLAGGPLGEQYF. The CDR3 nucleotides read TGTGCCAGCAGCTTCACACCACTAGCGGGAGGTCCCCTGGGCGAGCAGTACTTC. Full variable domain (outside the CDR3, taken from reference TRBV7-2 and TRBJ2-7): GAGVSQSPSNKVTEKGKDVELRCDPISGHTALYWYRQSLGQGLEFLIYFQGNSAPDKSGLPSDRFSAERTGGSVSTLTIQRTQQEDSAVYLCASSFTPLAGGPLGEQYFGPGTRLTVT.

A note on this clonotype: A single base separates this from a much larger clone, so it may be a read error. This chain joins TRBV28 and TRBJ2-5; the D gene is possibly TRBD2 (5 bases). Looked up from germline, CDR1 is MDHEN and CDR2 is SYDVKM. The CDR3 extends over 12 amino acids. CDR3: CASSFTWETQCF. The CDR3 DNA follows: TGTGCCAGCAGTTTTACATGGGAGACCCAGTGCTTC.

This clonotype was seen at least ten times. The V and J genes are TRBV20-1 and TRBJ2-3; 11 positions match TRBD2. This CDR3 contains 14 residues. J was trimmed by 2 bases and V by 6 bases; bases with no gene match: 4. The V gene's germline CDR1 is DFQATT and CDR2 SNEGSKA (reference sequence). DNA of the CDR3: TGCAGTGCAAGACTAGCGGGGAACACAGATACGCAGTATTTT. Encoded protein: CSARLAGNTDTQYF.

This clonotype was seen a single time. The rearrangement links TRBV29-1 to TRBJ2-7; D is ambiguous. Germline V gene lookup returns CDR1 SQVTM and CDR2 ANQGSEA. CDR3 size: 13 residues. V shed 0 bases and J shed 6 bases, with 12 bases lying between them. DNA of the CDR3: TGCAGCGTTGAAGAATCCGGGCTCGGCGAGCAGTACTTC. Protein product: CSVEESGLGEQYF.